Following are 5 T cell receptor beta chains from one sample sequenced in a study of radiation and T cells in renal cell carcinoma. Profiling relied on immunoSEQ multiplex PCR, and the TCRdb table lists in-frame clones only, not all of them. This table holds around 160,000 clones, less than 90% found once. Time point indicated: baseline pretreatment blood. Stated treatment: 15 Gy SBRT to primary tumor, nephrectomy 4 weeks later. The sequenced sample was blood, obtained from a patient whose treatment included radiotherapy and nephrectomy. The receptor source for this set is a woman in her sixties or seventies with renal cell carcinoma.

The chain links TRBV6-4 to TRBJ2-1, with D perhaps matching TRBD2 (6 bases). V was shortened by 4 bases and J by 10 bases, with 17 bases between the two germline ends. The CDR3 loop spans 14 amino acids. Germline CDR1 reads MRHNA; CDR2 reads SNTAGT. The CDR3 DNA reads as TGTGCCAGCAGTGTTCGGGCGGGGTCCTGGGAGCAGTTCTTC. Protein product: CASSVRAGSWEQFF.

This rearrangement joins TRBV5-6 to TRBJ1-2; 8 nucleotides match TRBD1. The CDR3 totals 16 residues. With 0 bases clipped from V and 2 bases from J, the junction kept 6 bases outside the gene matches. Per the germline V gene, CDR1 is SGHDT and CDR2 is YYEEEE. The CDR3 nucleotides read TGTGCCAGCAGCTTGGGGAGGGACAGGCTCAACTATGGCTACACCTTC. Translation gives CASSLGRDRLNYGYTF.

This chain uses TRBV11-3 with TRBJ1-6, with TRBD1 matching 7 bases. This CDR3 is built from 16 residues. J gave up 4 bases and V 2 bases, and 5 bases lay outside the gene matches. From germline, CDR1 is SGHNT and CDR2 YENEEA. The CDR3 region has the DNA TGTGCCAGCAGCTTATATATGGGACAGTATAATTCACCCCTCCACTTT. It encodes CASSLYMGQYNSPLHF. The full variable domain, its missing parts supplied by reference TRBV11-3 and TRBJ1-6, is EAGVVQSPRYKIIEKKQPVAFWCNPISGHNTLYWYLQNLGQGPELLIRYENEEAVDDSQLPKDRFSAERLKGVDSTLKIQPAELGDSAVYLCASSLYMGQYNSPLHFGNGTRLTVT.

V gene TRBV7-9 combines with J gene TRBJ1-1, with D maybe TRBD1 (6 bases). The germline V and J ends were trimmed by 3 bases and 11 bases, with 16 bases remaining between them. The CDR3 is made up of 13 amino acids. Germline values: CDR1 SEHNR, CDR2 FQNEAQ (reference sequence). CDR3 sequence reads: CASSFGQPERAFF. The CDR3 DNA reads TGTGCCAGCAGCTTCGGACAGCCCGAAAGGGCTTTCTTT.

The chain is built from TRBV30 and TRBJ1-3, with D tentatively TRBD1 (6 bases). Germline CDR1 reads GTSNPN; CDR2 reads SVGIG (reference sequence). V lost 1 base and J 4 bases, leaving 14 bases between the germline ends. The CDR3 is made up of 15 amino acids. The CDR3 spells CAWSATGTLGNTIYF. The CDR3 region has the DNA TGTGCCTGGAGTGCCACCGGGACACTCGGAAACACCATATATTTT.